The rows below give T cell receptor beta chains drawn from one sample of a study of control samples from healthy donors and cancer patients. Profiling relied on immunoSEQ multiplex PCR, and the TCRdb table lists in-frame clones only, not all of them. The sample holds around 110,000 clones; 75% to 90% are singletons and the top ten take about 1%. Sequences were obtained from PBMCs. These TCRs come from a woman in her forties or fifties with colorectal cancer. CDR3s include the opening cysteine and the closing phenylalanine or tryptophan. Fields, in order: clone size, V gene, D gene, J gene, CDR3 protein, CDR3 DNA. The D gene is left open where the match is weak. Not every row has a clone size; where given, it reads once, few, many or a size class.

clone_size: -
v_call: TRBV18
d_call: -
j_call: TRBJ1-5
cdr3_aa: CASSPGNRTSFSNQPQHF
cdr3_nt: TGTGCCAGCTCCCCAGGGAACCGAACCTCTTTTAGCAATCAGCCCCAGCATTTT

clone_size: -
v_call: TRBV27
d_call: -
j_call: TRBJ1-1
cdr3_aa: CASSLDGKNTEAFF
cdr3_nt: TGTGCCAGCAGTTTAGACGGAAAGAACACTGAAGCTTTCTTT

clone_size: -
v_call: TRBV18
d_call: -
j_call: TRBJ2-3
cdr3_aa: CASSPSITPDADTQYF
cdr3_nt: TGTGCCAGCTCACCATCTATCACCCCCGATGCAGATACGCAGTATTTT

clone_size: -
v_call: TRBV19
d_call: -
j_call: TRBJ1-5
cdr3_aa: CASSIDLFTPQHF
cdr3_nt: TGTGCCAGTAGTATAGATCTATTCACGCCCCAGCATTTT

clone_size: -
v_call: TRBV9
d_call: -
j_call: TRBJ2-3
cdr3_aa: CASTALGPSTDTQYF
cdr3_nt: TGTGCCAGCACCGCCCTGGGACCTTCCACAGATACGCAGTATTTT

clone_size: -
v_call: TRBV19
d_call: TRBD1
j_call: TRBJ2-2
cdr3_aa: CASSTNRGSGELFF
cdr3_nt: TGTGCCAGTAGTACCAACAGGGGTTCCGGGGAGCTGTTTTTT

clone_size: few
v_call: TRBV14
d_call: -
j_call: TRBJ2-6
cdr3_aa: CASSQGGANVLTF
cdr3_nt: TGTGCCAGCAGCCAAGGTGGGGCCAACGTCCTGACTTTC

clone_size: -
v_call: TRBV28
d_call: -
j_call: TRBJ2-5
cdr3_aa: CASSLTYRNNQETQYF
cdr3_nt: TGTGCCAGCAGTTTAACGTACAGGAACAACCAAGAGACCCAGTACTTC

clone_size: -
v_call: TRBV3-1/TRBV3-2
d_call: -
j_call: TRBJ2-3
cdr3_aa: CASSLGTIDTQYF
cdr3_nt: TGTGCCAGCAGCCTGGGGACGATAGATACGCAGTATTTT

clone_size: few
v_call: TRBV14
d_call: -
j_call: TRBJ1-1
cdr3_aa: CASSQDPVGMNTEAFF
cdr3_nt: TGTGCCAGCAGCCAAGATCCAGTGGGCATGAACACTGAAGCTTTCTTT

clone_size: -
v_call: TRBV29-1
d_call: TRBD1
j_call: TRBJ1-2
cdr3_aa: CSVEDRPHRNYGYTF
cdr3_nt: TGCAGCGTTGAGGACAGGCCCCACAGGAACTATGGCTACACCTTC

clone_size: -
v_call: TRBV18
d_call: TRBD1
j_call: TRBJ1-1
cdr3_aa: CASSPPDRTHEAFF
cdr3_nt: TGTGCCAGCTCACCACCGGACAGGACCCATGAAGCTTTCTTT

clone_size: few
v_call: TRBV6-4
d_call: -
j_call: TRBJ1-6
cdr3_aa: CARRHRAGSYNSPLHF
cdr3_nt: TGTGCCAGGCGGCACAGGGCGGGATCCTATAATTCACCCCTCCACTTT

clone_size: -
v_call: TRBV30
d_call: -
j_call: TRBJ1-3
cdr3_aa: CAWSVGHSSGNTIYF
cdr3_nt: TGTGCCTGGAGCGTCGGACACAGCTCTGGAAACACCATATATTTT

clone_size: -
v_call: TRBV6-5
d_call: -
j_call: TRBJ2-2
cdr3_aa: CASSYTAGGTGELFF
cdr3_nt: TGTGCCAGCAGTTACACGGCAGGCGGTACCGGGGAGCTGTTTTTT

clone_size: -
v_call: TRBV27
d_call: -
j_call: TRBJ1-4
cdr3_aa: CASSLERRPEKLFF
cdr3_nt: TGTGCCAGCAGTTTAGAACGTCGACCTGAAAAACTGTTTTTT

clone_size: -
v_call: TRBV9
d_call: TRBD1
j_call: TRBJ1-6
cdr3_aa: CASSTQGAYNSPLHF
cdr3_nt: TGTGCCAGCAGTACCCAGGGGGCCTATAATTCACCCCTCCACTTT

clone_size: -
v_call: TRBV18
d_call: -
j_call: TRBJ1-1
cdr3_aa: CASSPGGADTEAFF
cdr3_nt: TGTGCCAGCTCACCCGGAGGGGCGGACACTGAAGCTTTCTTT

clone_size: -
v_call: TRBV7-8
d_call: -
j_call: TRBJ1-5
cdr3_aa: CASSLAARRGNQPQHF
cdr3_nt: TGTGCCAGCAGCTTAGCCGCCAGACGAGGCAATCAGCCCCAGCATTTT

clone_size: -
v_call: TRBV7-9
d_call: TRBD2
j_call: TRBJ2-5
cdr3_aa: CASSLGVLAGKETQYF
cdr3_nt: TGTGCCAGCAGCTTAGGTGTTTTAGCGGGGAAAGAGACCCAGTACTTC

clone_size: -
v_call: TRBV7-9
d_call: -
j_call: TRBJ2-5
cdr3_aa: CASSFSQETQYF
cdr3_nt: TGTGCCAGCAGCTTCTCGCAGGAGACCCAGTACTTC

clone_size: few
v_call: TRBV29-1
d_call: TRBD1
j_call: TRBJ1-2
cdr3_aa: CSAGQGAFGYTF
cdr3_nt: TGCAGCGCCGGACAGGGGGCGTTTGGCTACACCTTC

clone_size: -
v_call: TRBV2
d_call: TRBD1
j_call: TRBJ1-1
cdr3_aa: CASRGQGHTEAFF
cdr3_nt: TGTGCCAGCAGAGGACAGGGGCACACTGAAGCTTTCTTT

clone_size: -
v_call: TRBV5-1
d_call: -
j_call: TRBJ2-2
cdr3_aa: CASSLGNTGELFF
cdr3_nt: TGCGCCAGCAGCTTGGGAAACACCGGGGAGCTGTTTTTT

clone_size: -
v_call: TRBV6-1
d_call: -
j_call: TRBJ2-7
cdr3_aa: CASSEQPNSYEQYF
cdr3_nt: TGTGCCAGCAGTGAACAGCCCAACTCCTACGAGCAGTACTTC

clone_size: once
v_call: TRBV19
d_call: TRBD1
j_call: TRBJ1-1
cdr3_aa: CASQGQGPGRGEAFF
cdr3_nt: TGTGCCAGTCAGGGACAGGGCCCTGGTCGGGGTGAAGCTTTCTTT

clone_size: few
v_call: TRBV4-1
d_call: -
j_call: TRBJ2-3
cdr3_aa: CASSHPLAQRTDTQYF
cdr3_nt: TGCGCCAGCAGCCACCCCCTAGCCCAACGCACAGATACGCAGTATTTT

clone_size: -
v_call: TRBV19
d_call: -
j_call: TRBJ2-5
cdr3_aa: CASSISTQFQETQYF
cdr3_nt: TGTGCCAGTAGTATTAGTACTCAATTCCAAGAGACCCAGTACTTC

clone_size: -
v_call: TRBV27
d_call: -
j_call: TRBJ2-7
cdr3_aa: CASSTYETGSYEQYF
cdr3_nt: TGTGCCAGCAGTACATACGAAACAGGGTCCTACGAGCAGTACTTC

clone_size: -
v_call: TRBV11-1
d_call: -
j_call: TRBJ1-6
cdr3_aa: CASSPRTVENSPLHF
cdr3_nt: TGTGCCAGCAGCCCCCGGACAGTGGAGAATTCACCCCTCCACTTT

clone_size: -
v_call: TRBV5-1
d_call: -
j_call: TRBJ1-3
cdr3_aa: CASSLDSGNTIYF
cdr3_nt: TGCGCCAGCAGCTTGGACTCTGGAAACACCATATATTTT

clone_size: -
v_call: TRBV4-2
d_call: TRBD2
j_call: TRBJ2-2
cdr3_aa: CASSQDSGRARSGELFF
cdr3_nt: TGTGCCAGCAGCCAGGATAGCGGGAGGGCCCGGTCCGGGGAGCTGTTTTTT

clone_size: -
v_call: TRBV19
d_call: -
j_call: TRBJ1-1
cdr3_aa: CATSAGKDSNTEAFF
cdr3_nt: TGTGCCACCTCAGCAGGAAAAGACTCTAACACTGAAGCTTTCTTT

clone_size: -
v_call: TRBV29-1
d_call: -
j_call: TRBJ1-1
cdr3_aa: CSVGDSATEAFF
cdr3_nt: TGCAGCGTTGGTGACAGCGCCACTGAAGCTTTCTTT

clone_size: -
v_call: TRBV12-3/TRBV12-4
d_call: -
j_call: TRBJ2-1
cdr3_aa: CASRDGASGKQFF
cdr3_nt: TGTGCCAGCCGAGATGGGGCGTCGGGTAAGCAGTTCTTC